This TCR beta chain originates from a study of human T cells and chemical hapten exposure. Across the study: Patch tests put 0.01% DPC on the upper back, read at 6 days.

Single cDNA molecules in the library carried unique molecular identifiers attached during preparation. TCRdb processed the RACE reads anew with MiXCR; each CDR3 protein has one entry. This table has approximately 260,000 distinct CDR3 sequences, roughly 8.9% appearing once. Germline V gene lookup returns CDR1 SGHTA and CDR2 FQGNSA. The CDR3 extends over 14 amino acids. Trimming pared 5 bases from V and 5 bases from J, leaving 15 bases between. Noted time point: pre-sensitization, week 0. The sample's treatment: therapeutic diphenylcyclopropenone sensitization with weekly scalp DPC. Only a few counts were recorded for this clonotype.

The J gene is TRBJ2-5, the V gene TRBV7-2, with D possibly TRBD1 on 6 matching bases. Source: whole blood, taken in connection with sensitization to the hapten diphenylcyclopropenone (DPC). The source is a woman between 40 and 50 years old with alopecia areata. Some clones in this sample may be carry-over from other donors' samples. The CDR3, as DNA: TGTGCCAGCAGCAAAATGCAGGGGAAGGAGACCCAGTACTTC. Its translation is CASSKMQGKETQYF.